The sequence of this T cell receptor beta chain was determined in a study of cytomegalovirus exposure and HLA in healthy donors. Findings and limits, study-wide: Cytomegalovirus-associated status was assigned to 150 to 200 TCR beta chains. A later analysis showed TCR association rates differing by HLA locus, peaking at DRB1 and lowest at HLA-C. A later analysis, which compared TCR beta chains of equal frequency, found the HLA-associated ones more clonally expanded. The study had only CMV serostatus as immune exposure information.

CDR1 and CDR2 (germline): SGHVS, FQNEAQ. After removal of 5 bases from V and 0 bases from J, the junction contained 9 bases not matched to a gene. The CDR3 sequence is 17 residues long. The PCR used 60 Vbeta and 13 Jbeta primers. Sequencing used immunoSEQ multiplex PCR; TCRdb keeps in-frame clones, though not all of them. Among 150,000 to 200,000 clones listed, over 60% were seen once. As for this clone: Its antigen is currently unknown.

The gene calls are TRBV7-8 and TRBJ1-3; 8 bases agree with TRBD1. This receptor was taken from a woman aged 25-40 years in good health and CMV-seronegative. Sequenced sample: PBMCs. CDR3 sequence reads: CASSPTGGSFSGNTIYF. As DNA, the CDR3 is TGTGCCAGCAGCCCTACAGGGGGGAGCTTCTCTGGAAACACCATATATTTT.